These T cell receptor beta chains were read from a single sample in a study of cytomegalovirus exposure and HLA in healthy donors. Libraries were prepared by immunoSEQ multiplex PCR; TCRdb keeps only in-frame clonotypes and omits some of them. This sample has about 88,000 clones, with about 87% found just once. Specimen: PBMCs. The receptors stem from a young man in good health and CMV-seronegative. CDR3s include the opening cysteine and the closing phenylalanine or tryptophan. D genes are given only for firm matches. The size of a clone is reported for some rows only, either as once, few or many, or as a class for expanded clones.

clone_size	v_call	d_call	j_call	cdr3_aa	cdr3_nt
NA	TRBV5-6	NA	TRBJ2-7	CASNAGYSYEQYF	TGTGCCAGCAACGCTGGTTACTCCTACGAGCAGTACTTC
NA	TRBV5-1	NA	TRBJ1-1	CASSPIGGPEFWEAFF	TGCGCCAGCAGCCCTATCGGGGGGCCAGAGTTTTGGGAAGCTTTCTTT
NA	TRBV28	TRBD2	TRBJ2-3	CASLPGLGDTDTQYF	TGTGCCAGCCTGCCGGGACTAGGGGACACAGATACGCAGTATTTT
NA	TRBV5-6	TRBD2	TRBJ2-2	CASSLLAGVAGELFF	TGTGCCAGCAGCTTACTAGCGGGAGTTGCCGGGGAGCTGTTTTTT
NA	TRBV21-1	NA	TRBJ2-1	CASSISPLGLAGESRDPYNEQFF	TGTGCCAGCAGCATCTCTCCCCTGGGACTAGCGGGAGAGAGTAGGGACCCCTACAATGAGCAGTTCTTC
NA	TRBV18	NA	TRBJ1-5	CASSPLVGGPDQPQHF	TGTGCCAGCTCACCCCTCGTCGGGGGGCCTGATCAGCCCCAGCATTTT
once	TRBV5-1	TRBD1	TRBJ1-2	CASSSGTGGGHYGYTF	TGCGCCAGCAGCTCCGGGACAGGGGGCGGCCACTATGGCTACACCTTC
NA	TRBV9	TRBD2	TRBJ2-1	CASSDEGTSGYNEQFF	TGTGCCAGCAGCGACGAAGGGACTAGCGGTTACAATGAGCAGTTCTTC
NA	TRBV18	NA	TRBJ1-5	CASSPGQVQPQHF	TGTGCCAGCTCACCAGGACAAGTGCAGCCCCAGCATTTT
NA	TRBV7-2	TRBD1	TRBJ1-1	CASSPQGAGAEAFF	TGTGCCAGCAGCCCCCAGGGGGCTGGGGCTGAAGCTTTCTTT
NA	TRBV28	TRBD2	TRBJ2-1	CASRPGTSGIEQFF	TGTGCCAGCAGACCCGGGACTAGCGGGATCGAGCAGTTCTTC
NA	TRBV5-4	TRBD1	TRBJ2-5	CASSPFRDREETQYF	TGTGCCAGCAGCCCTTTTAGGGACAGGGAAGAGACCCAGTACTTC
once	TRBV28	TRBD2	TRBJ2-7	CASKRGTAGLAVPERNYEQYF	TGTGCCAGCAAACGCGGTACAGCGGGACTAGCGGTCCCCGAAAGGAACTACGAGCAGTACTTC
NA	TRBV7-9	TRBD1	TRBJ1-2	CASSSTPGTGAPRSTYTF	TGTGCCAGCAGCTCAACCCCCGGGACAGGGGCACCCCGTAGCACCTACACCTTC
NA	TRBV5-4	TRBD2	TRBJ2-7	CASSSTSGFYEQYF	TGTGCCAGCAGCTCGACTAGCGGGTTCTACGAGCAGTACTTC
NA	TRBV30	NA	TRBJ2-1	CAWNYGGATEIYNEQFF	TGTGCCTGGAACTACGGTGGGGCGACAGAAATCTACAATGAGCAGTTCTTC
NA	TRBV5-4	NA	TRBJ2-7	CASSLAGADYEQYF	TGTGCCAGCAGCTTGGCGGGAGCTGACTACGAGCAGTACTTC
NA	TRBV11-2	NA	TRBJ1-3	CASSARTVRGNTIYF	TGTGCCAGCAGCGCACGGACAGTGCGGGGAAACACCATATATTTT
NA	TRBV9	NA	TRBJ2-7	CASSVSEGYEQYF	TGTGCCAGCAGCGTTTCGGAGGGCTACGAGCAGTACTTC
few	TRBV7-9	TRBD1	TRBJ1-3	CASRSTGTGNTIYF	TGTGCCAGCAGGTCGACAGGGACTGGAAACACCATATATTTT